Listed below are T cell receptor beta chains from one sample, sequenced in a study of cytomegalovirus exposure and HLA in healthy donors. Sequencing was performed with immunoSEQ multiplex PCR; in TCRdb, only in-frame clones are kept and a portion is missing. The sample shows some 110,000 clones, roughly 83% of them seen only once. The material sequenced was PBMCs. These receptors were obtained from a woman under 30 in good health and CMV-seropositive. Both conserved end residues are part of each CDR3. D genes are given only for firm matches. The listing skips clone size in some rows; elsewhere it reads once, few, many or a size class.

CDR3: CASSDTGYGYTF; DNA: TGCGCCAGCAGTGACACAGGGTATGGCTACACCTTC; V: TRBV10-2; J: TRBJ1-2; size: NA; D: NA; length: 12
CDR3: CASDWGLAGDEQFF; DNA: TGCGCCAGCGACTGGGGCCTAGCGGGAGATGAGCAGTTCTTC; V: TRBV5-1; J: TRBJ2-1; size: NA; D: TRBD2; length: 14
CDR3: CASSLHGALNQPQHF; DNA: TGTGCCAGCAGCTTGCATGGGGCCCTCAATCAGCCCCAGCATTTT; V: TRBV5-4; J: TRBJ1-5; size: NA; D: NA; length: 15
CDR3: CASSVWRGSPNEQYF; DNA: TGTGCCAGCAGCGTATGGCGGGGAAGCCCCAACGAGCAGTACTTC; V: TRBV7-2; J: TRBJ2-7; size: NA; D: NA; length: 15
CDR3: CARSTTGEDGYTF; DNA: TGTGCCAGAAGCACCACAGGGGAGGATGGCTACACCTTC; V: TRBV5-3; J: TRBJ1-2; size: NA; D: TRBD1; length: 13
CDR3: CASSQLAGLNNEQFF; DNA: TGCGCCAGCAGCCAACTAGCGGGCCTCAACAATGAGCAGTTCTTC; V: TRBV4-1; J: TRBJ2-1; size: few; D: TRBD2; length: 15
CDR3: CASTTGRGYGYTF; DNA: TGTGCCAGCACCACAGGGAGGGGCTATGGCTACACCTTC; V: TRBV2; J: TRBJ1-2; size: NA; D: NA; length: 13
CDR3: CASSVGLAQGTQYF; DNA: TGTGCCAGCAGCGTTGGGCTAGCCCAAGGGACCCAGTACTTC; V: TRBV9; J: TRBJ2-5; size: NA; D: NA; length: 14
CDR3: CASSVPGQGDQPQHF; DNA: TGTGCCAGTAGTGTTCCCGGGCAGGGGGATCAGCCCCAGCATTTT; V: TRBV19; J: TRBJ1-5; size: few; D: TRBD1; length: 15
CDR3: CASSFTDRGGYTF; DNA: TGTGCCAGCAGCTTCACGGACAGGGGAGGCTACACCTTC; V: TRBV7-9; J: TRBJ1-2; size: NA; D: TRBD1; length: 13
CDR3: CASSLFGDKYSNQPQHF; DNA: TGTGCCAGCAGCCTCTTCGGGGACAAATATAGCAATCAGCCCCAGCATTTT; V: TRBV7-9; J: TRBJ1-5; size: NA; D: NA; length: 17
CDR3: CATSMFRGYEQYF; DNA: TGTGCCACCAGCATGTTCAGGGGCTACGAGCAGTACTTC; V: TRBV15; J: TRBJ2-7; size: NA; D: NA; length: 13
CDR3: CATSRAQGVAPRAFF; DNA: TGTGCCACCAGCAGAGCTCAGGGGGTTGCCCCGAGGGCTTTCTTT; V: TRBV15; J: TRBJ1-1; size: NA; D: TRBD1; length: 15
CDR3: CASSSPGIGSRGNGYTF; DNA: TGTGCCAGCAGTTCCCCTGGAATAGGGTCAAGGGGGAATGGCTACACCTTC; V: TRBV28; J: TRBJ1-2; size: NA; D: NA; length: 17
CDR3: CASSPRLASGRGRPYEQYF; DNA: TGCGCCAGCAGCCCACGACTGGCTAGCGGGAGGGGTAGACCCTACGAGCAGTACTTC; V: TRBV5-1; J: TRBJ2-7; size: NA; D: TRBD2; length: 19
CDR3: CASSAGTSGFSYEQYF; DNA: TGTGCCAGCAGCGCCGGGACTAGCGGATTCTCCTACGAGCAGTACTTC; V: TRBV2; J: TRBJ2-7; size: NA; D: TRBD2; length: 16
CDR3: CASSLGLDNEQFF; DNA: TGCGCCAGCAGCTTGGGACTGGACAATGAGCAGTTCTTC; V: TRBV5-1; J: TRBJ2-1; size: few; D: NA; length: 13
CDR3: CAISEGGGGGELFF; DNA: TGTGCCATCAGTGAAGGCGGTGGCGGCGGGGAGCTGTTTTTT; V: TRBV10-3; J: TRBJ2-2; size: NA; D: NA; length: 14
CDR3: CASSPPGGQGTDTQYF; DNA: TGCGCCAGCAGCCCCCCCGGGGGGCAGGGCACAGATACGCAGTATTTT; V: TRBV4-1; J: TRBJ2-3; size: NA; D: NA; length: 16
CDR3: CASSETGMGNTEAFF; DNA: TGTGCCAGCAGTGAGACGGGGATGGGGAACACTGAAGCTTTCTTT; V: TRBV25-1; J: TRBJ1-1; size: NA; D: NA; length: 15